The TCR beta chain under discussion was sequenced for a study of blood T cell repertoires in COVID-19. Overall study: Italy, Spain and the United States were the sources of the convalescent and acute COVID-19 samples. T cells, B-cell-depleted T cells, or PBMCs provided the cDNA or gDNA that served as material.

Individuals drawn from about 26 US areas were about 18 to 95 years old. For recovered donors of Cohort 3, there were two negative PCRs, clearance, or symptom resolution. Germline V CDR1 and CDR2: SEHNR, FQNEAQ (reference sequence). V shed 7 bases and J 5 bases; nucleotides not matched to a gene: 7. The CDR3 covers 14 residues. Method: immunoSEQ multiplex PCR; TCRdb's copy keeps in-frame clones and lacks some. This table holds about 250,000 clones, more than 80% found once. The sequenced sample was PBMCs or T cells enriched from blood (not recorded which). The receptor comes from a woman aged 18-29 years who had recovered from COVID-19. The V and J genes are TRBV7-9 and TRBJ1-1, with 10 positions matching TRBD1. The CDR3 DNA reads TGTGCCAGCATTCCGGACAGGGGGGTTACTGAAGCTTTCTTT. It specifies CASIPDRGVTEAFF.